This entry lists 11 T cell receptor beta chains sequenced from one sample in a study of graft-versus-host responses after intestinal transplantation (dated by TCRdb to the early 2020s). These receptors' antigens are unknown. The library was made by the immunoSEQ multiplex PCR assay. TCRdb carries this immuneACCESS record with in-frame sequences only. Its versions omit some clonotypes, under half of them owing to an unresolved V gene in the studies checked, with the rest unexplained. Present in this sample are 85,000 to 100,000 clones, just under 95% of which were seen just once. About 0.072% of the sample comes from the top ten. The sample's time point, from its label and the paper: cells obtained before transplantation from donor or recipient. The starting material was unstimulated CD8+ T cells sorted from spleen or lymph node cells, obtained before transplant. These receptors were taken from a human donor who was the organ donor for an intestinal transplant.

The genes are TRBV9 and TRBJ2-3, with a tentative D call TRBD2 (6 bases). V was clipped by 0 bases and J by 6 bases, with 14 bases between them. Germline CDR1 reads SGDLS; CDR2 reads YYNGEE. The CDR3 consists of 15 residues. CDR3 sequence (DNA): TGTGCCAGCAGCGTAGGAACCGGGAGCGGGGATACGCAGTATTTT. It specifies CASSVGTGSGDTQYF. The complete variable domain, with remaining parts taken from reference TRBV9 and TRBJ2-3, reads DSGVTQTPKHLITATGQRVTLRCSPRSGDLSVYWYQQSLDQGLQFLIQYYNGEERAKGNILERFSAQQFPDLHSELNLSSLELGDSALYFCASSVGTGSGDTQYFGPGTRLTVL.

This rearrangement joins TRBV4-2 to TRBJ1-2, with 8 bases fitting TRBD1. Germline assignment: CDR1 LGHNA and CDR2 YNFKEQ. This CDR3 comprises 14 residues. The ends lost 2 bases at V and 4 bases at J; junction bases unmatched: 3. CDR3 coding DNA: TGTGCCAGCAGCCAATCGGACAGGGTCTATGGCTACACCTTC. It encodes CASSQSDRVYGYTF.

The V call is TRBV4-1, the J call TRBJ1-4; 12 nucleotides line up with TRBD1. J gave up 5 bases and V 2 bases, and 9 bases lay outside the gene matches. CDR1 and CDR2 from the germline V gene are MGHRA and YSYEKL. The CDR3 covers 18 residues. CDR3 sequence reads: CASSQSAGTGGENEKLFF. DNA of the CDR3: TGCGCCAGCAGCCAATCCGCGGGGACAGGGGGCGAGAATGAAAAACTGTTTTTT.

The chain links TRBV7-9 to TRBJ2-5; TRBD2 agrees at 9 bases. CDR1 and CDR2 from the germline V gene are SEHNR and FQNEAQ (reference sequence). CDR3 length equals 15 residues. After removal of 4 bases from V and 5 bases from J, the junction contained 8 bases not matched to a gene. CDR3 protein: CASSYPSGVSETQYF. The CDR3 DNA sequence: TGTGCCAGCAGCTATCCTAGCGGGGTTTCGGAGACCCAGTACTTC.

The chain is built from TRBV5-1 and TRBJ1-4; D might be TRBD1 (6 bases). The CDR3 is made up of 15 amino acids. V lost 0 bases, J lost 3 bases, and 9 bases lay in between. Germline lookup yields CDR1 SGHRS and CDR2 YFSETQ. CDR3 in amino acids: CASSLVQGSNEKLFF. As DNA, the CDR3 is TGCGCCAGCAGCTTGGTACAGGGCTCTAATGAAAAACTGTTTTTT.

This rearrangement joins TRBV28 to TRBJ2-1; 9 nucleotides match TRBD1. CDR1 is MDHEN and CDR2 is SYDVKM in the germline V gene. Losses at the gene ends were 4 bases for V and 6 bases for J; bases not matched to a gene: 7. There are 15 residues in the CDR3. CDR3 protein: CASSSSGTGFNEQFF. In nucleotides, the CDR3 is TGTGCCAGCAGTTCATCCGGGACAGGGTTCAATGAGCAGTTCTTC.

The J gene is TRBJ2-7, the V gene TRBV2; 7 bases fit TRBD1. In germline, CDR1 is SNHLY, CDR2 FYNNEI. The CDR3 extends over 15 amino acids. V was clipped by 6 bases and J by 2 bases; unmatched bases: 10. The CDR3 bases are TGTGCCAGCAGCACCGTCCGGGACAGCCCCTACGAGCAGTACTTC. Protein product: CASSTVRDSPYEQYF.

This sequence joins TRBV9 and TRBJ1-2; D perhaps matches TRBD1 (5 bases). Looked up from germline, CDR1 is SGDLS and CDR2 is YYNGEE. This CDR3 has 11 amino acids. V dropped 5 bases and J dropped 6 bases, with 8 bases sitting between them. Written as DNA, the CDR3 is TGTGCCAGCAGTGCGGGGGATGGCTACACCTTC. It is translated as CASSAGDGYTF. The complete variable domain, with remaining parts taken from reference TRBV9 and TRBJ1-2, reads DSGVTQTPKHLITATGQRVTLRCSPRSGDLSVYWYQQSLDQGLQFLIQYYNGEERAKGNILERFSAQQFPDLHSELNLSSLELGDSALYFCASSAGDGYTFGSGTRLTVV.

The CDR3 DNA reads TGTGCCAGCAGTTGGGTGGCGGGAGTGACTGGGGCCAACGTCCTGACTTTC. Translating gives CASSWVAGVTGANVLTF. This chain joins TRBV27 and TRBJ2-6, with 7 bases aligning to TRBD2. The germline CDR1 and CDR2 sequences are MNHEY and SMNVEV (reference sequence). The CDR3 sequence is 17 residues long. V lost 4 bases, J lost 2 bases, and 8 bases stayed unmatched.

This chain links TRBV7-9 with TRBJ2-1; the D gene is possibly TRBD2 (5 bases). The V and J ends lost 1 base and 8 bases respectively, with 12 bases between them. The CDR3 contains 14 residues. CDR1 is SEHNR and CDR2 is FQNEAQ in the germline V gene (reference sequence). For the CDR3, the DNA is TGTGCCAGCAGCTTAGTGCGAGGGCGCGATGAGCAGTTCTTC. It translates to CASSLVRGRDEQFF.

Turning to this clone: One junction end disagrees with the germline gene, perhaps due to a read error. The rearrangement uses TRBV19 and TRBJ1-2; 7 positions match TRBD1. Germline CDR1 reads LNHDA; CDR2 reads SQIVND (reference sequence). CDR3 length equals 14 residues. The CDR3 DNA is TGTGCCAGTAGTACTCTACAGGGGAACTATAGCTACACCTTC. Translated: CASSTLQGNYSYTF.